Reported below is one T cell receptor (beta chain). What it binds is unknown. CDR3 size: 15 residues. V was pared by 7 bases and J by 5 bases, with 17 bases between. Sequencing of the DNA from cultured CD4+ T cells was carried out with the Oncomine TCR Beta short-read assay. The template was genomic DNA from cultured CD4+ T cells. MiXCR, run by TCRdb on the PCR reads, gives a single entry per CDR3 protein. The profile covers more than 15,000 distinct CDR3 sequences, with around three quarters appearing a single time and approximately 15% taken by the ten largest. Documented treatment: roughly 11-day PBMC culture with coronavirus spike peptide pools or control peptides (ViraFEST assay). The sample originates from a study of vaccination and CD4 T cells after COVID-19.

The sequencing input was CD4+ T cells from blood, cultured in vitro. The origin of this receptor is a human donor who had recovered from COVID-19. V is TRBV12-3 or TRBV12-4 and J is TRBJ2-2; D is ambiguous. The DNA for the CDR3 is TGTGCCAGCACCCAGAGACCCGTATGGACCGGGGAGCTGTTTTTT. Its protein is CASTQRPVWTGELFF.